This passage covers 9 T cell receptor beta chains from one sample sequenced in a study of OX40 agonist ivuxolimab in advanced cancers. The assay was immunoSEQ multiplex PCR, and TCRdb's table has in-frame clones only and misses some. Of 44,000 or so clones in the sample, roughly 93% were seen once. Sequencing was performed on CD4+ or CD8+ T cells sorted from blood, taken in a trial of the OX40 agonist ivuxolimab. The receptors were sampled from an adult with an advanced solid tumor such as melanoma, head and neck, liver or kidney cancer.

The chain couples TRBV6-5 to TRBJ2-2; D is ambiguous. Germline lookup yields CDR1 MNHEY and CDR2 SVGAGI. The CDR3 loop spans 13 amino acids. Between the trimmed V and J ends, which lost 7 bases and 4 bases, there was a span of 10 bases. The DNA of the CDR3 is TGTGCCAGCACTATGTGGGGCACCGGGGAGCTGTTTTTT. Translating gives CASTMWGTGELFF.

The CDR3 region is CASSPGTDFYEQYF. DNA for the CDR3: TGTGCCAGTAGCCCCGGGACAGACTTCTACGAGCAGTACTTC. The J gene is TRBJ2-7, the V gene TRBV19; TRBD1 matches at 7 bases. This CDR3 region has 14 residues. V was clipped by 6 bases and J by 3 bases; unmatched bases: 8. Looked up from germline, CDR1 is LNHDA and CDR2 is SQIVND (reference sequence).

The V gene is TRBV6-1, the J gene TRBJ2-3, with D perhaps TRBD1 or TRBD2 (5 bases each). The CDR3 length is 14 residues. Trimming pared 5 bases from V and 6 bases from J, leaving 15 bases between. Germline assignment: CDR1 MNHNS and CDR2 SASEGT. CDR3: CASSLRTRGDTQYF. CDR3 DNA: TGTGCCAGCAGTTTAAGGACCCGGGGCGATACGCAGTATTTT.

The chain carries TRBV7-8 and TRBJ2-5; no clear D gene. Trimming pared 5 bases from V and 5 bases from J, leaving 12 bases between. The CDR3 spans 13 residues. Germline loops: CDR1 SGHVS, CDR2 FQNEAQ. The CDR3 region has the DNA TGTGCCAGCAGCGCCCGAATCCCGGAGACCCAGTACTTC. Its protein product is CASSARIPETQYF.

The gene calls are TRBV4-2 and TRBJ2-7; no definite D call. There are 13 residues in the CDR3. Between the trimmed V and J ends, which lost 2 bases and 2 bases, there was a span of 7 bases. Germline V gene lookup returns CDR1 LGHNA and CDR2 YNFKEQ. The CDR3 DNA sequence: TGTGCCAGCAGCCAAAACGAGGCCTACGAGCAGTACTTC. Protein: CASSQNEAYEQYF.

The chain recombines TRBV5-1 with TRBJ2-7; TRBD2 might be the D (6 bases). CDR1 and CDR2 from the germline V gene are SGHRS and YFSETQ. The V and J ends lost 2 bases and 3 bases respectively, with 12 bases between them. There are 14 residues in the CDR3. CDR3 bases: TGCGCCAGCAGCTTCCCCGGGCGGGACTACGAGCAGTACTTC. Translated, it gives CASSFPGRDYEQYF.

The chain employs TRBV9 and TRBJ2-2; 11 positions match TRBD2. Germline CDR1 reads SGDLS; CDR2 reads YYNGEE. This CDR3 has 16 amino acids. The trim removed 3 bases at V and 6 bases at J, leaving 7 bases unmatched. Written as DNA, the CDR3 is TGTGCCAGCAGCGACATAGCGGGAGGGTCCCCCGGGGAGCTGTTTTTT. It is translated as CASSDIAGGSPGELFF.

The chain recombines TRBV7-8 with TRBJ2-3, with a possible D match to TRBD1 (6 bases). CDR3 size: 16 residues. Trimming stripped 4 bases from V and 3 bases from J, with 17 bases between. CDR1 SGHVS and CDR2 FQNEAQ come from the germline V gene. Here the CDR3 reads CASSSGAARGTDTQYF. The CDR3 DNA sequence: TGTGCCAGCAGCTCAGGGGCGGCGAGAGGAACAGATACGCAGTATTTT.

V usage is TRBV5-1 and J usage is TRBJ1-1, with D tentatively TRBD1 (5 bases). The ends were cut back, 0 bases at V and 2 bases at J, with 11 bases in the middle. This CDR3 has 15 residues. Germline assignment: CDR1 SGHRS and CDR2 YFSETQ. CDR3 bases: TGCGCCAGCAGCTTGGCCCAGGGTTATAACACTGAAGCTTTCTTT. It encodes CASSLAQGYNTEAFF. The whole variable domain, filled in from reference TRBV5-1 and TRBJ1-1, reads KAGVTQTPRYLIKTRGQQVTLSCSPISGHRSVSWYQQTPGQGLQFLFEYFSETQRNKGNFPGRFSGRQFSNSRSEMNVSTLELGDSALYLCASSLAQGYNTEAFFGQGTRLTVV.